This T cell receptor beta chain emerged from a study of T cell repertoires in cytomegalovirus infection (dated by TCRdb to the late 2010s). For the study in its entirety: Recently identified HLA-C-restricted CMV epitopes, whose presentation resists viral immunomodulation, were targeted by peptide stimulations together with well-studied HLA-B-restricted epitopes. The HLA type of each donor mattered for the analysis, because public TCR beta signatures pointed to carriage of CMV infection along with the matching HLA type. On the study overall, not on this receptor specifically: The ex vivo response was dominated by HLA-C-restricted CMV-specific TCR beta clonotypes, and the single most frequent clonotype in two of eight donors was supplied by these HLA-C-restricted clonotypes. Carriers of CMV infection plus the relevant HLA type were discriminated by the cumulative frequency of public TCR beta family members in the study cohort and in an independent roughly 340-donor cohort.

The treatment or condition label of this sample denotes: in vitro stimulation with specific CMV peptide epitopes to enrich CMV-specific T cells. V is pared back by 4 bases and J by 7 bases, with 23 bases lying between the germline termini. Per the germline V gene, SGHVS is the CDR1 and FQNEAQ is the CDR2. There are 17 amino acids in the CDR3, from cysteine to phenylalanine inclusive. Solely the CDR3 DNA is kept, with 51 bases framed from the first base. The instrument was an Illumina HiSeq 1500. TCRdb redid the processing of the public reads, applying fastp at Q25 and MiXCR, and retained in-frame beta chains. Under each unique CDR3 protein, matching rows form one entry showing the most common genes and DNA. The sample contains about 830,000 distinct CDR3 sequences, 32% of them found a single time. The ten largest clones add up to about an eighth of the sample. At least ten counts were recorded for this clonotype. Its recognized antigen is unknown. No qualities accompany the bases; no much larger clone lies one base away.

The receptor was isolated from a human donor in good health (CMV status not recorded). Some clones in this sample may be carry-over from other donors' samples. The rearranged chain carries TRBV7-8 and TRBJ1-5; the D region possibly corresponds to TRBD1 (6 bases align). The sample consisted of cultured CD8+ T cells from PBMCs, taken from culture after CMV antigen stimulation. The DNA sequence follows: TGTGCCAGCAGCTATACGGAAAGACAGGTCGTAACGCAGCCCCAGCATTTT. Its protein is CASSYTERQVVTQPQHF.